This T cell receptor (beta chain) was retrieved from a study of CD8 T cells in Susac syndrome. RNA totalling about 0.45 to 1 ug underwent reverse transcription with random hexamers. A single record per CDR3 protein comes from TCRdb applying MiXCR to the immunoSEQ multiplex PCR reads. The table shows over 350,000 distinct CDR3 sequences, with approximately 85% occurring only once. Negative isolation was applied to CD8+ and CD4+ T cells, and FACS enrichment was applied to TEMRA cells. Germline assignment: CDR1 MGHRA and CDR2 YSYEKL. The CDR3 loop spans 14 amino acids. V lost 3 bases and J 2 bases, leaving 8 bases between the germline ends.

The clonotype comes from a human donor with multiple sclerosis. The source material was CD8+ T cells from PBMCs. The chain recombines TRBV4-1 with TRBJ1-5; a possible D gene is TRBD1 (5 bases). CDR3 region: CASSHPGGNQPQHF. The CDR3 DNA sequence: TGCGCCAGCAGCCACCCGGGGGGCAATCAGCCCCAGCATTTT.